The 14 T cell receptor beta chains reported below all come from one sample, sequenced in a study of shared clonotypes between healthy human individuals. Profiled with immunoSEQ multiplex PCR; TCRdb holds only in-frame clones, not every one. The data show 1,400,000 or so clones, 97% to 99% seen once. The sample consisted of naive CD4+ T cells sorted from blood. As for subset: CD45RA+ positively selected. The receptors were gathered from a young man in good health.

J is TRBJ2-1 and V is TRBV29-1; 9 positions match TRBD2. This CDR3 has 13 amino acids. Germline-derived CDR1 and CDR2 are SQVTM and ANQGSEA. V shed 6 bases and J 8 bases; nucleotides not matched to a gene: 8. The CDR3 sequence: CSVTGTSRDEQFF. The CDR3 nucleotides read TGCAGCGTCACCGGGACTAGCAGGGATGAGCAGTTCTTC.

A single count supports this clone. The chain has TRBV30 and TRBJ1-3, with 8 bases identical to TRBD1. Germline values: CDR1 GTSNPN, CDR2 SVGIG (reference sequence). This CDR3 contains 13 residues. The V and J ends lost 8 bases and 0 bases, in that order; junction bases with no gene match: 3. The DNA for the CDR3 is TGTGCCCAACAGGGGGTCTCTGGAAACACCATATATTTT. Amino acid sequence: CAQQGVSGNTIYF. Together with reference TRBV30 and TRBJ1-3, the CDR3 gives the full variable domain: SQTIHQWPATLVQPVGSPLSLECTVEGTSNPNLYWYRQAAGRGLQLLFYSVGIGQISSEVPQNLSASRPQDRQFILSSKKLLLSDSGFYLCAQQGVSGNTIYFGEGSWLTVV.

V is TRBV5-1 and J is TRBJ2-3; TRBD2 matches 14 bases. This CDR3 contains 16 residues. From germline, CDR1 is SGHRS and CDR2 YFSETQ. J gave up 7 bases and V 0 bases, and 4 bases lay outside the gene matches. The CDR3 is CASSLGLAGGRNTQYF. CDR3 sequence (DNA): TGCGCCAGCAGCTTGGGACTAGCGGGAGGGCGAAATACGCAGTATTTT.

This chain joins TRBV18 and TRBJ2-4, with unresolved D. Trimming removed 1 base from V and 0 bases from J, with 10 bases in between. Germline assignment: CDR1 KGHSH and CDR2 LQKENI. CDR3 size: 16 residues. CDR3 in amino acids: CASSPLPYSAKNIQYF. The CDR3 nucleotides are TGTGCCAGCTCACCACTTCCCTATTCAGCCAAAAACATTCAGTACTTC.

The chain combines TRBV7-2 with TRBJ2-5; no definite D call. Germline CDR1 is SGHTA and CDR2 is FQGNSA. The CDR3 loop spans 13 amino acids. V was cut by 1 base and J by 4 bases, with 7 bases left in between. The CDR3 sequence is CASSLVPTETQYF. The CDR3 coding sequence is TGTGCCAGCAGCTTAGTTCCCACAGAGACCCAGTACTTC.

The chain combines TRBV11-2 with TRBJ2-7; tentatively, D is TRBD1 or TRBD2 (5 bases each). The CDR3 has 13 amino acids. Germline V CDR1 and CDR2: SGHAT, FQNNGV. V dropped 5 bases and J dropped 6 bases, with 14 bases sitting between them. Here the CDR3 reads CASSPIGAVEQYF. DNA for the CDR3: TGTGCCAGCAGCCCTATCGGGGCAGTCGAGCAGTACTTC. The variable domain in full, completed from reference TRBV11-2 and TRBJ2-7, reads EAGVAQSPRYKIIEKRQSVAFWCNPISGHATLYWYQQILGQGPKLLIQFQNNGVVDDSQLPKDRFSAERLKGVDSTLKIQPAKLEDSAVYLCASSPIGAVEQYFGPGTRLTVT.

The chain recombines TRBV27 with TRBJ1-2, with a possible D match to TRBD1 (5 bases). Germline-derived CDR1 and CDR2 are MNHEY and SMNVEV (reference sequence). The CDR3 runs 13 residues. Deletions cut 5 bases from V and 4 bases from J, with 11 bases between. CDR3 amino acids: CASSIRVGYGYTF. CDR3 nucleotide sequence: TGTGCCAGCAGTATCAGGGTTGGCTATGGCTACACCTTC.

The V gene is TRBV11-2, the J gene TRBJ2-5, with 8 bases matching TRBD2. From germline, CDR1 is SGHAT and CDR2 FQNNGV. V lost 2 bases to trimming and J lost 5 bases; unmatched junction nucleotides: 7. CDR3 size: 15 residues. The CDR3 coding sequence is TGTGCCAGCAGCTTACCCGGGAGGGCCCGGGAGACCCAGTACTTC. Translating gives CASSLPGRARETQYF.

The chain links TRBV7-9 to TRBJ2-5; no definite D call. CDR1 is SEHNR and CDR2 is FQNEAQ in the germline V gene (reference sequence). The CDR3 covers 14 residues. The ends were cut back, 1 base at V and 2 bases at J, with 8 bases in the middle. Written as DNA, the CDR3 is TGTGCCAGCAGCTTAGGGACGACTCAAGAGACCCAGTACTTC. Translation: CASSLGTTQETQYF.

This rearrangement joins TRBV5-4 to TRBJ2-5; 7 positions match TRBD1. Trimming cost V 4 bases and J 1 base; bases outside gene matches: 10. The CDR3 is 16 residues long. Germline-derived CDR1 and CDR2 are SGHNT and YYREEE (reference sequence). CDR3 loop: CASSTAIDRAQETQYF. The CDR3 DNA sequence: TGTGCCAGCAGCACGGCAATCGACAGGGCCCAAGAGACCCAGTACTTC. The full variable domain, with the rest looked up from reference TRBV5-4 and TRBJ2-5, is ETGVTQSPTHLIKTRGQQVTLRCSSQSGHNTVSWYQQALGQGPQFIFQYYREEENGRGNFPPRFSGLQFPNYSSELNVNALELDDSALYLCASSTAIDRAQETQYFGPGTRLLVL.

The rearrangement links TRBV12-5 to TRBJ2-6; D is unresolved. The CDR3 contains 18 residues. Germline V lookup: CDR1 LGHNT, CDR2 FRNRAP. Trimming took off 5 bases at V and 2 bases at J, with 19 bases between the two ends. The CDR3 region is CASGTGPSLLTGANVLTF. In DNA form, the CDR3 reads TGTGCTAGTGGTACCGGACCGTCCCTACTGACTGGGGCCAACGTCCTGACTTTC.

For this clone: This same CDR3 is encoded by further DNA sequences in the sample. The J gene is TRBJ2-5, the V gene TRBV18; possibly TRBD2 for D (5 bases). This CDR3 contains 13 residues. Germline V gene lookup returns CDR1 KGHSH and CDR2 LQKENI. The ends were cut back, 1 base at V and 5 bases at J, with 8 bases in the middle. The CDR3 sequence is CASSPLTGETQYF. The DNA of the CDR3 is TGTGCCAGCTCACCACTGACGGGGGAGACCCAGTACTTC.

The CDR3 protein is CASSRLGTYEQYF. In DNA form, the CDR3 reads TGTGCCAGCAGTAGACTAGGAACCTACGAGCAGTACTTC. This chain joins TRBV7-2 and TRBJ2-7; TRBD2 is a possible D gene (6 bases). Trimming took off 6 bases at V and 2 bases at J, with 11 bases between the two ends. The CDR3 length is 13 residues. Per germline, CDR1 SGHTA and CDR2 FQGNSA.

The CDR3: CASSPSRLQVEQYF. DNA of the CDR3: TGCGCCAGCAGCCCGTCCCGGCTCCAGGTAGAGCAGTACTTC. The chain has TRBV4-3 and TRBJ2-7; D unclear. The CDR3 extends over 14 amino acids. The ends were cut back, 4 bases at V and 7 bases at J, with 17 bases in the middle. Looked up from germline, CDR1 is LGHNA and CDR2 is YSLEER.